This T cell receptor (beta chain) was profiled in a study of blood T cell repertoires in COVID-19. On this clone itself: At one boundary the junction diverges from the germline segment, which might be a read error.

Measured with immunoSEQ multiplex PCR; TCRdb has only the in-frame clones, and not every one. The table has roughly 140,000 clones, around 74% seen once; the top ten hold 3.5% to 4.5%. The CDR3 spans 17 residues. Germline CDR1 reads LGHDT; CDR2 reads YNNKEL (reference sequence). Input material: peripheral blood. The origin of this receptor is an elderly woman with acute or convalescent COVID-19. The chain employs TRBV3-1 (or the pseudogene TRBV3-2) and TRBJ1-6; a possible D gene is TRBD1 (6 bases). Here the CDR3 reads CARSQGSGGGRGSPLHF. The DNA of the CDR3 is TGTGCCCGCAGCCAAGGAAGCGGGGGGGGGCGCGGTTCACCCCTCCACTTT.